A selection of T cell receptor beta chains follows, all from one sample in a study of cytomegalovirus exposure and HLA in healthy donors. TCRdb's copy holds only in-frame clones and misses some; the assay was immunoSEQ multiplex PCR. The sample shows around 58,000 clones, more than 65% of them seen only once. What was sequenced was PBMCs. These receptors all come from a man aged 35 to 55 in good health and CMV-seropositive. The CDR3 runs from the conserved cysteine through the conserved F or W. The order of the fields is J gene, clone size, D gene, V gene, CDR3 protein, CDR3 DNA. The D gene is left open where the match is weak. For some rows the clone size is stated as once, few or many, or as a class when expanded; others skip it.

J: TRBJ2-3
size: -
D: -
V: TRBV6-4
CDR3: CASSREGRADTQYF
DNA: TGTGCCAGCAGTAGGGAAGGGAGAGCAGATACGCAGTATTTT

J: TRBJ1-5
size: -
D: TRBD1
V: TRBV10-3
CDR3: CAISENRGRIGQPQHF
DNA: TGTGCCATCAGCGAAAACAGGGGGCGGATAGGACAGCCCCAGCATTTT

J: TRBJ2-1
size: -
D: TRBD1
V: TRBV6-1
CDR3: CASSLGTGVDEQFF
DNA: TGTGCCAGCAGTCTCGGGACAGGGGTCGATGAGCAGTTCTTC

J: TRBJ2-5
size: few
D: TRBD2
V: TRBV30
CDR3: CAWNLAGGPEETQYF
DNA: TGTGCCTGGAATCTAGCGGGGGGGCCTGAAGAGACCCAGTACTTC

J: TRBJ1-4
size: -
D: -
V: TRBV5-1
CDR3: CASSLTGTPTNEKLFF
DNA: TGCGCCAGCAGCCTCACCGGGACACCAACTAATGAAAAACTGTTTTTT

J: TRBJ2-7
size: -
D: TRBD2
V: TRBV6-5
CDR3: CASSERGGRYEQYF
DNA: TGTGCCAGCAGCGAACGGGGGGGCCGGTACGAGCAGTACTTC

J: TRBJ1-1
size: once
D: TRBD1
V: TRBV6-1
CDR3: CASSPGTGWATEAFF
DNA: TGTGCCAGCAGTCCCGGGACAGGGTGGGCCACTGAAGCTTTCTTT

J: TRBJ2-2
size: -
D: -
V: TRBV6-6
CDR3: CASSPTGELFF
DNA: TGTGCCAGCAGCCCGACCGGGGAGCTGTTTTTT

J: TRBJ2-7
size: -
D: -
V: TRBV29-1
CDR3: CSVVEVDPYEQYF
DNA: TGCAGCGTCGTCGAGGTTGACCCATACGAGCAGTACTTC

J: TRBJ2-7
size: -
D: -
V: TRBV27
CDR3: CASGDILRAGQYF
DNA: TGTGCCAGCGGGGATATTCTTAGGGCGGGGCAGTACTTC

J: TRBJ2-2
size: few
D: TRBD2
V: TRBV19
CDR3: CASSIGAGGPPGELFF
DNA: TGTGCCAGTAGTATAGGAGCGGGGGGGCCTCCCGGGGAGCTGTTTTTT

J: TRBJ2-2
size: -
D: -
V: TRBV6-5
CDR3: CASGWRGKNTGELFF
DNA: TGTGCCAGCGGGTGGAGGGGAAAGAACACCGGGGAGCTGTTTTTT

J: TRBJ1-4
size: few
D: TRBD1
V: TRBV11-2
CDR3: CASSQDRGQEKLFF
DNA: TGTGCCAGCAGCCAGGACAGGGGACAGGAAAAACTGTTTTTT

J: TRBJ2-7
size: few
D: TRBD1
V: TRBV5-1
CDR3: CASTDAGTGYEQYF
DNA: TGCGCCAGCACCGACGCAGGGACAGGCTACGAGCAGTACTTC

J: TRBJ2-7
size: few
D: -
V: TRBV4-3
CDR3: CASSHGHTYEQYF
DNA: TGCGCCAGCAGCCACGGTCATACCTACGAGCAGTACTTC

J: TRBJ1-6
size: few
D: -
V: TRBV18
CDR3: CASSPQADNSPLHF
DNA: TGTGCCAGCTCACCACAGGCGGATAATTCACCCCTCCACTTT

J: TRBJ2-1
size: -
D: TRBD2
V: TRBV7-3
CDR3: CASSSTSGANNEQFF
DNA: TGTGCCAGCAGCTCGACTAGCGGGGCGAACAATGAGCAGTTCTTC

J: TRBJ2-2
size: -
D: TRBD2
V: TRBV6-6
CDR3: CASSYERGYWELFF
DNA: TGTGCCAGCAGTTACGAGCGGGGGTATTGGGAGCTGTTTTTT

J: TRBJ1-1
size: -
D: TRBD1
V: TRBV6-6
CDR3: CASSSQGAYTEAFF
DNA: TGTGCCAGCAGTTCGCAGGGGGCCTACACTGAAGCTTTCTTT

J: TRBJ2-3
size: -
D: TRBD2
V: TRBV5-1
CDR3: CASSATSGSSDTQYF
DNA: TGCGCCAGCAGCGCTACTAGCGGGTCCTCAGATACGCAGTATTTT

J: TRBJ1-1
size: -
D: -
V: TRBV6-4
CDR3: CASSDSNRNTEAFF
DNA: TGTGCCAGCAGTGACTCGAACAGGAACACTGAAGCTTTCTTT

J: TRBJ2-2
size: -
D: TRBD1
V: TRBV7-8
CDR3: CASSLGSGGGRNELFF
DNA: TGTGCCAGCAGCTTAGGTTCAGGGGGCGGCCGGAATGAGCTGTTTTTT

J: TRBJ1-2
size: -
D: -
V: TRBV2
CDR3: CASSEGGAGGYTF
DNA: TGTGCCAGCAGTGAAGGGGGAGCGGGCGGCTACACCTTC

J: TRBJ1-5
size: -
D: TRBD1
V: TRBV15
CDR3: CATSSGQGKVQPQHF
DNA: TGTGCCACCAGCAGTGGACAGGGAAAAGTCCAGCCCCAGCATTTT

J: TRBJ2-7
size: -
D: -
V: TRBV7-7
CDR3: CASSLVAENPSYEQYF
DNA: TGTGCCAGCAGCTTAGTAGCAGAAAACCCATCCTACGAGCAGTACTTC

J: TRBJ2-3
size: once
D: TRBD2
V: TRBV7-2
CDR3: CASSFSGNTQYF
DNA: TGTGCCAGCAGCTTTAGCGGGAATACGCAGTATTTT

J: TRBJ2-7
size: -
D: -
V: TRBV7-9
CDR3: CASSLAHDSEGYEQYF
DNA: TGTGCCAGCAGCTTGGCCCATGACAGTGAAGGATACGAGCAGTACTTC

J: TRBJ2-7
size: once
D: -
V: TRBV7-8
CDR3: CASSLAVSYEQYF
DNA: TGTGCCAGCAGCTTAGCCGTATCCTACGAGCAGTACTTC

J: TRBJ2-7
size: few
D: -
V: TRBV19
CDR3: CASSDYLYEQYF
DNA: TGTGCCAGTAGTGACTACCTTTACGAGCAGTACTTC

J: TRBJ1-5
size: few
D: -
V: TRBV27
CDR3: CASSPYIGGNQPQHF
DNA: TGTGCCAGCAGTCCCTATATAGGGGGAAATCAGCCCCAGCATTTT

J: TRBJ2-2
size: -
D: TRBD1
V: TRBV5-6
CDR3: CASSLGTGYAGELFF
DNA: TGTGCCAGCAGCTTAGGGACAGGGTACGCCGGGGAGCTGTTTTTT

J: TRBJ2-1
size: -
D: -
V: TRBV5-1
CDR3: CASSLAAGNNEQFF
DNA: TGCGCCAGCAGCTTGGCTGCAGGAAACAATGAGCAGTTCTTC

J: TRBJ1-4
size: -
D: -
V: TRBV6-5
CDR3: CASSYQSGNEKLFF
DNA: TGTGCCAGCAGTTATCAGTCGGGGAATGAAAAACTGTTTTTT

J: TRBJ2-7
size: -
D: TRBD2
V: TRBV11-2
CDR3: CASSLGLAGDEQYF
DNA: TGTGCCAGCAGCTTAGGACTAGCGGGTGACGAGCAGTACTTC

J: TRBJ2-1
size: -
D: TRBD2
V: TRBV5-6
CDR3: CASSGGLAGGNEQFF
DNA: TGTGCCAGCAGCGGTGGACTAGCGGGGGGCAATGAGCAGTTCTTC

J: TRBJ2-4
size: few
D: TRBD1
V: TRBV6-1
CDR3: CASRQGALAKNIQYF
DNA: TGTGCCAGCAGGCAGGGGGCCTTAGCCAAAAACATTCAGTACTTC

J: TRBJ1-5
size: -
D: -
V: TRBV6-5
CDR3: CASIPLQISNQPQHF
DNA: TGTGCCAGCATACCCTTACAGATTAGCAATCAGCCCCAGCATTTT

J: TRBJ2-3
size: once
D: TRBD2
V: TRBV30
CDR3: CAWDTGGGTQYF
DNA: TGTGCCTGGGACACGGGAGGAGGGACGCAGTATTTT

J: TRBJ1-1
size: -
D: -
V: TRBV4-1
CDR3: CASSQRGIITEAFF
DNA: TGCGCCAGCAGCCAACGGGGGATAATCACTGAAGCTTTCTTT

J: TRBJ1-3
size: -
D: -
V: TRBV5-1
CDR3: CASSLRGSPGNTIYF
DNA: TGCGCCAGCAGCTTGCGGGGATCCCCTGGAAACACCATATATTTT

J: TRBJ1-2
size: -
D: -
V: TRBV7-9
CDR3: CASSLVPENYGYTF
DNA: TGTGCCAGCAGCTTAGTACCGGAGAACTATGGCTACACCTTC

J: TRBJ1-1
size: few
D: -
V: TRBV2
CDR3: CASSERGWFAEAFF
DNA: TGTGCCAGCAGTGAACGAGGGTGGTTCGCTGAAGCTTTCTTT

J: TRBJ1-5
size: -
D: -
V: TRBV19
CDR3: CASTRDWAQPQHF
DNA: TGTGCCAGTACGAGGGATTGGGCTCAGCCCCAGCATTTT

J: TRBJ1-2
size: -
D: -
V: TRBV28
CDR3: CASRQTGSGGYTF
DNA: TGTGCCAGCAGACAAACAGGGTCGGGTGGCTACACCTTC

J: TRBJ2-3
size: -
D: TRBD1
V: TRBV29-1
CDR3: CSVGGDRGSADTQYF
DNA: TGCAGCGTTGGGGGGGACAGGGGATCCGCAGATACGCAGTATTTT

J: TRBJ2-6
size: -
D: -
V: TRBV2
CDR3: CASSAGFPGANVLTF
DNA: TGTGCCAGCAGCGCAGGGTTCCCTGGGGCCAACGTCCTGACTTTC

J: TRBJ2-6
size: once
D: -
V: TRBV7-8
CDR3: CASSLRGGASSGANVLTF
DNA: TGTGCCAGCAGCTTAAGGGGGGGCGCGTCGTCTGGGGCCAACGTCCTGACTTTC

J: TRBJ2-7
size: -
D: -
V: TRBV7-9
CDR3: CASSSYRDTPYEQYF
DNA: TGTGCCAGCAGCAGCTACCGGGACACCCCCTACGAGCAGTACTTC

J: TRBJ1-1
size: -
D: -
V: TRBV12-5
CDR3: CASGLVMGQGAWDTEAFF
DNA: -

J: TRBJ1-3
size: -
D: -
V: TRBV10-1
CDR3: CASSDRRDSGNTIYF
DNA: TGCGCCAGCAGCGACAGGAGAGACTCTGGAAACACCATATATTTT

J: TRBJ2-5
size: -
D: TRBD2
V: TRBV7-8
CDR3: CASSLLAGGRQETQYF
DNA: TGTGCCAGCAGCCTACTAGCGGGGGGGAGGCAAGAGACCCAGTACTTC

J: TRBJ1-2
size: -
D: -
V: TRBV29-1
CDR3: CSVVRGEANYGYTF
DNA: TGCAGCGTTGTACGGGGGGAGGCTAACTATGGCTACACCTTC

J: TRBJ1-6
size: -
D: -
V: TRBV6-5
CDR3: CASLSMQGSPLHF
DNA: TGTGCCAGCCTTTCTATGCAGGGTTCACCCCTCCACTTT

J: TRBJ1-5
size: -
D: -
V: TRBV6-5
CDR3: CATARADTWPQHF
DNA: TGTGCCACCGCCCGGGCGGACACATGGCCCCAGCATTTT

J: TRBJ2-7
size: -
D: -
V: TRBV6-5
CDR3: CASRRHRTAYEQYF
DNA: TGTGCCAGCAGACGCCACAGGACGGCCTACGAGCAGTACTTC

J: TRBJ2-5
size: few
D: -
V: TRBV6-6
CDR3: CASRGPDQETQYF
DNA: TGTGCCAGCAGGGGGCCGGACCAAGAGACCCAGTACTTC

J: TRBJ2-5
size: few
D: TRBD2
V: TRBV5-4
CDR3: CASSPSGGYQETQYF
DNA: TGTGCCAGCAGCCCCAGCGGGGGGTACCAAGAGACCCAGTACTTC

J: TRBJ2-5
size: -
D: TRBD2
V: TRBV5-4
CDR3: CASSPARARGAQETQYF
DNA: TGTGCCAGCAGTCCCGCACGGGCGCGGGGGGCTCAAGAGACCCAGTACTTC

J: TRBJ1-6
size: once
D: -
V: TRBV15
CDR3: CATGPGRFSPLHF
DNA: TGTGCCACCGGGCCTGGAAGATTTTCACCCCTCCACTTT